Below, 10 T cell receptor beta chains from the same sample are listed, as sequenced in a study of technical replicates of blood from a few donors. Libraries were prepared by immunoSEQ multiplex PCR; TCRdb keeps only in-frame clonotypes and omits some of them. Altogether more than 65,000 clones are present, more than 90% being singletons, with the ten largest covering approximately 0.39%. Sequenced: T cells isolated from PBMCs. The source is a human donor in good health.

V usage is TRBV4-1 and J usage is TRBJ2-3; 9 bases agree with TRBD2. Germline CDR1 is MGHRA and CDR2 is YSYEKL. The V segment lost 3 bases and the J segment 5 bases; nucleotides outside the gene matches: 9. The CDR3 is 16 residues long. The CDR3 coding sequence is TGCGCCAGCAGCCATTACCTTAGCGGGAGACGAGATACGCAGTATTTT. Amino acid sequence: CASSHYLSGRRDTQYF.

The chain has TRBV6-4 and TRBJ2-3; 9 bases fit TRBD2. After removal of 7 bases from V and 6 bases from J, the junction contained 14 bases not matched to a gene. Germline lookup yields CDR1 MRHNA and CDR2 SNTAGT. The CDR3 is made up of 16 amino acids. CDR3 sequence (DNA): TGTGCCAGCACCTTTAGCGGGGGAAGGGGGGTGGATACGCAGTATTTT. Translating it yields CASTFSGGRGVDTQYF.

The chain has TRBV28 and TRBJ2-7, with D tentatively TRBD1 (5 bases). The V end was cut by 3 bases, the J end by 3 bases, with 21 bases between. This CDR3 spans 17 amino acids. Looked up from germline, CDR1 is MDHEN and CDR2 is SYDVKM. The CDR3 region is CASSFKLQGLLDYEQYF. As DNA, the CDR3 is TGTGCCAGCAGTTTCAAACTGCAGGGTTTATTAGACTACGAGCAGTACTTC.

V gene TRBV11-2 combines with J gene TRBJ2-3, with 11 bases aligning to TRBD2. The germline CDR1 and CDR2 sequences are SGHAT and FQNNGV. The J segment lost 0 bases and the V segment lost 4 bases, leaving 0 bases of the junction unmatched. The CDR3 extends over 15 amino acids. The CDR3 loop reads CASSWTSGSTDTQYF. The CDR3 DNA is TGTGCCAGCAGCTGGACTAGCGGGAGCACAGATACGCAGTATTTT.

The chain has TRBV5-1 and TRBJ2-1; tentative D call: TRBD1 (5 bases). This CDR3 contains 15 residues. V was trimmed by 0 bases and J by 1 base, leaving 8 bases between them. From germline, CDR1 is SGHRS and CDR2 YFSETQ. CDR3 protein: CASSLDSGSYNEQFF. In DNA, the CDR3 is TGCGCCAGCAGCTTGGACTCAGGGTCCTACAATGAGCAGTTCTTC.

V gene TRBV6-5 combines with J gene TRBJ1-3, with 8 nucleotides matching TRBD1. Germline CDR1 and CDR2: MNHEY and SVGAGI. CDR3 length equals 15 residues. J gave up 1 base and V 5 bases, and 4 bases lay outside the gene matches. CDR3 bases: TGTGCCAGCAGTAGGACAGGGTATTCTGGAAACACCATATATTTT. Amino acids: CASSRTGYSGNTIYF.

The chain links TRBV5-4 to TRBJ2-5; D gene uncertain. V lost 4 bases and J lost 2, with 12 bases in between. In germline, CDR1 is SGHNT, CDR2 YYREEE (reference sequence). This CDR3 is 14 amino acids long. In DNA form, the CDR3 reads TGTGCCAGCAGCCCCCTCGCCACTCAAGAGACCCAGTACTTC. It specifies CASSPLATQETQYF.

The DNA of the CDR3 is TGTGCCAGCAGCTTTTTGGGCGGGAGGGAGGTTGAGCAGTTCTTC. It is translated as CASSFLGGREVEQFF. The chain links TRBV7-6 to TRBJ2-1; 9 positions agree with TRBD2. Germline V gene data show CDR1 as SGHVS and CDR2 as FNYEAQ. The CDR3 contains 15 residues. The V and J ends lost 3 bases and 9 bases, in that order; junction bases with no gene match: 9. Complete variable domain (other parts from reference TRBV7-6 and TRBJ2-1): GAGVSQSPRYKVTKRGQDVALRCDPISGHVSLYWYRQALGQGPEFLTYFNYEAQQDKSGLPNDRFSAERPEGSISTLTIQRTEQRDSAMYRCASSFLGGREVEQFFGPGTRLTVL.

The genes are TRBV5-4 and TRBJ2-7; D may be TRBD1 (5 bases). CDR3 size: 13 residues. The V end lost 2 bases, the J end lost 5 bases, and 11 bases lay between the germline ends. Germline CDR1 is SGHNT and CDR2 is YYREEE (reference sequence). DNA for the CDR3: TGTGCCAGCAGCTTCCCGGACAACAACGAGCAGTACTTC. It encodes CASSFPDNNEQYF.

The chain uses TRBV11-3 and TRBJ2-5; 8 nucleotides align to TRBD2. Unmatched junction bases numbered 12, after V lost 4 bases and J lost 5 bases. Germline CDR1 is SGHNT and CDR2 is YENEEA. The CDR3 covers 16 residues. The CDR3 DNA sequence: TGTGCCAGCAGCTCCAGGAGCGGGAGTAATCACGAGACCCAGTACTTC. As protein: CASSSRSGSNHETQYF. Looking up the rest from reference TRBV11-3 and TRBJ2-5 gives the full variable domain: EAGVVQSPRYKIIEKKQPVAFWCNPISGHNTLYWYLQNLGQGPELLIRYENEEAVDDSQLPKDRFSAERLKGVDSTLKIQPAELGDSAVYLCASSSRSGSNHETQYFGPGTRLLVL.